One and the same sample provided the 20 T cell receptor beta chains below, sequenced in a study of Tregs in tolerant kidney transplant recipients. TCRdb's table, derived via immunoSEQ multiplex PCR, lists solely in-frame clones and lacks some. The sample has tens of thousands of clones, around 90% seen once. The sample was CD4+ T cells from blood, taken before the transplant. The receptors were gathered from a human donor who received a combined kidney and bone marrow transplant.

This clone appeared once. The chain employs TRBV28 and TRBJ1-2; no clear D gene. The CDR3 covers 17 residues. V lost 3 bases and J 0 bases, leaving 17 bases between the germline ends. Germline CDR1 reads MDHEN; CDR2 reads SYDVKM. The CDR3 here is CASSFYGTTRANYGYTF. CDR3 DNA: TGTGCCAGCAGTTTCTACGGTACTACTCGAGCTAACTATGGCTACACCTTC.

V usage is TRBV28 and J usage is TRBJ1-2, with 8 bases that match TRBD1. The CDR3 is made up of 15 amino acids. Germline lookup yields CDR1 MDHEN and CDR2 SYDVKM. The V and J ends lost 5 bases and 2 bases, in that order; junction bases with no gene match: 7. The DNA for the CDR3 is TGTGCCAGCAGTCCACGGGACAGGCGAAACTATGGCTACACCTTC. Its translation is CASSPRDRRNYGYTF.

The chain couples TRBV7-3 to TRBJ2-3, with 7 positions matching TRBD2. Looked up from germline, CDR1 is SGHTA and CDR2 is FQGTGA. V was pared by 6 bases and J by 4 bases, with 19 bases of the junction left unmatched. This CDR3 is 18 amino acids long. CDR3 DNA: TGTGCCAGCAGGGGGCTCGGAATAGCGGAGGGGAGGGCAGATACGCAGTATTTT. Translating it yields CASRGLGIAEGRADTQYF.

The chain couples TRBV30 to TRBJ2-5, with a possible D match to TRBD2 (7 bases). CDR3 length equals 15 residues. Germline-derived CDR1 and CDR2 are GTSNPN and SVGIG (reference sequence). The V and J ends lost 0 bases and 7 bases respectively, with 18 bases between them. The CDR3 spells CAWSVRGGLGVTQYF. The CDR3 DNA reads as TGTGCCTGGAGTGTAAGGGGGGGGCTAGGAGTGACCCAGTACTTC.

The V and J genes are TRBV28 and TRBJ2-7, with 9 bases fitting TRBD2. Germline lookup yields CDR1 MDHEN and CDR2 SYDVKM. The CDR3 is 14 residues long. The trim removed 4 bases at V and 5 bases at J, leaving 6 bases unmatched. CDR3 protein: CASSSAGLANEQYF. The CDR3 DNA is TGTGCCAGCAGTTCCGCGGGACTAGCTAACGAGCAGTACTTC.

The CDR3 sequence: CASSQDYGTSDFNEQYF. The DNA of the CDR3 is TGTGCCAGCAGCCAAGATTATGGGACTAGCGATTTTAACGAGCAGTACTTC. The V and J genes are TRBV4-2 and TRBJ2-7; 10 positions agree with TRBD2. The germline gives CDR1 LGHNA, CDR2 YNFKEQ. V was clipped by 0 bases and J by 5 bases; unmatched bases: 10. CDR3 length: 17 residues.

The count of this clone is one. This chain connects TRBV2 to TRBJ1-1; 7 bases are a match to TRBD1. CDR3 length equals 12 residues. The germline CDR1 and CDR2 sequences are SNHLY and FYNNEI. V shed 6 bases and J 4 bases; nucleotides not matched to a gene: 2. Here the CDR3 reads CASSGQVTEAFF. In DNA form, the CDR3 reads TGTGCCAGCAGCGGACAGGTCACTGAAGCTTTCTTT.

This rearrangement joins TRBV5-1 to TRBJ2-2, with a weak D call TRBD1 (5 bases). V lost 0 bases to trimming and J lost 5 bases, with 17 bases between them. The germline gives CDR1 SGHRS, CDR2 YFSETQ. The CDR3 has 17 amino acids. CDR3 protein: CASSLVQGLSLTGELFF. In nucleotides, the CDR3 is TGCGCCAGCAGCTTGGTTCAGGGCCTAAGTTTGACCGGGGAGCTGTTTTTT.

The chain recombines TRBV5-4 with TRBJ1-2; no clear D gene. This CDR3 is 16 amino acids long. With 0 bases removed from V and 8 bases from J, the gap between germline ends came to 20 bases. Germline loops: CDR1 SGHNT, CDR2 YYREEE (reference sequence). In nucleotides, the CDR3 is TGTGCCAGCAGCTTGGAATTCACGGGAGGGAAACAGGGCTACACCTTC. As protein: CASSLEFTGGKQGYTF. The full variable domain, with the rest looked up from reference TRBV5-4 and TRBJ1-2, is ETGVTQSPTHLIKTRGQQVTLRCSSQSGHNTVSWYQQALGQGPQFIFQYYREEENGRGNFPPRFSGLQFPNYSSELNVNALELDDSALYLCASSLEFTGGKQGYTFGSGTRLTVV.

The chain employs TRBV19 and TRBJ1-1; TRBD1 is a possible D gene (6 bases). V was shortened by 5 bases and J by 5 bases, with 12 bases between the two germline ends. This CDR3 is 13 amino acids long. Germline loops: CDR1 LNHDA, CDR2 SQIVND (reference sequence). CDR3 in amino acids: CASSAQGRTEAFF. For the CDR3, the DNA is TGTGCCAGTAGTGCACAGGGTCGTACTGAAGCTTTCTTT.

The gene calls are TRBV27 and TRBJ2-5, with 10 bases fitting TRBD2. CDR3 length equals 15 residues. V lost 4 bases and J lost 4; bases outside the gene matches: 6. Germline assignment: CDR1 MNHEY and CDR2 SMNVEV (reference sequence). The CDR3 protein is CASSSLLAGSETQYF. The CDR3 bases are TGTGCCAGCAGTTCCCTACTAGCGGGATCAGAGACCCAGTACTTC.

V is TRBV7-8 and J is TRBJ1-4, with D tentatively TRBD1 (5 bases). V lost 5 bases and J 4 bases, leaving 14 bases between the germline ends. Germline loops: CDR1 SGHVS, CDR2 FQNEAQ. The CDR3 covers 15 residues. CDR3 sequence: CASSVGGTYNEKLFF. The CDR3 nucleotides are TGTGCCAGCAGCGTGGGGGGGACTTATAATGAAAAACTGTTTTTT.

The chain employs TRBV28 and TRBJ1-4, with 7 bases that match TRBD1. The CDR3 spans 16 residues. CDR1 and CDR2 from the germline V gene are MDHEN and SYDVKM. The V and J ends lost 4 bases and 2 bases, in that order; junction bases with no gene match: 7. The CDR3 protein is CASSSATGRTNEKLFF. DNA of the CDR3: TGTGCCAGCAGTTCGGCGACAGGGCGGACTAATGAAAAACTGTTTTTT. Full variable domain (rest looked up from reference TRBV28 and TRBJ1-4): DVKVTQSSRYLVKRTGEKVFLECVQDMDHENMFWYRQDPGLGLRLIYFSYDVKMKEKGDIPEGYSVSREKKERFSLILESASTNQTSMYLCASSSATGRTNEKLFFGSGTQLSVL.

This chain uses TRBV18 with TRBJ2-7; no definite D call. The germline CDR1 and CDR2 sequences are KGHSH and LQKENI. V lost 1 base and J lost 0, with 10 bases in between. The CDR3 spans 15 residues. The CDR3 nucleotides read TGTGCCAGCTCACCACAGGCGGAAAGCTCCTACGAGCAGTACTTC. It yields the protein CASSPQAESSYEQYF.

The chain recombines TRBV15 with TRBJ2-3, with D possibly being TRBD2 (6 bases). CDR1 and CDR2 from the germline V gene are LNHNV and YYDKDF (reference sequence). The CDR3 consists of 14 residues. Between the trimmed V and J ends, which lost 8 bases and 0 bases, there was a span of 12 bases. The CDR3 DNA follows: TGTGCCACCCTGCTGGGGGGTAGCACAGATACGCAGTATTTT. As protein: CATLLGGSTDTQYF.

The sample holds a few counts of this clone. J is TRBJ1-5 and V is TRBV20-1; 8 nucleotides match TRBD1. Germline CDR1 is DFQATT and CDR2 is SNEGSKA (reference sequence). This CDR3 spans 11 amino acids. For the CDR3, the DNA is TGCAACCAGGGGGCAAGGCAGCCCCAGCATTTT. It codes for CNQGARQPQHF.

The CDR3 DNA is TGCGCCAGCAGCTTGGACAGGGGGGAAAACTATGGCTACACCTTC. Translation: CASSLDRGENYGYTF. This chain connects TRBV5-1 to TRBJ1-2; 8 nucleotides align to TRBD1. This CDR3 comprises 15 residues. V was pared by 0 bases and J by 2 bases, with 3 bases of the junction left unmatched. CDR1 SGHRS and CDR2 YFSETQ come from the germline V gene. Filled out from reference TRBV5-1 and TRBJ1-2, the complete variable domain reads KAGVTQTPRYLIKTRGQQVTLSCSPISGHRSVSWYQQTPGQGLQFLFEYFSETQRNKGNFPGRFSGRQFSNSRSEMNVSTLELGDSALYLCASSLDRGENYGYTFGSGTRLTVV.

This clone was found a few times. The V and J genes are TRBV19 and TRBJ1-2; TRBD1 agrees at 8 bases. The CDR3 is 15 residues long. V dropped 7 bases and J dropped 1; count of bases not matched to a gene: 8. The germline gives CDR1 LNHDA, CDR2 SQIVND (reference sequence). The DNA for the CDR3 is TGTGCCAGTAATGACGACAGGGGAGGTAACTATGGCTACACCTTC. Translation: CASNDDRGGNYGYTF.

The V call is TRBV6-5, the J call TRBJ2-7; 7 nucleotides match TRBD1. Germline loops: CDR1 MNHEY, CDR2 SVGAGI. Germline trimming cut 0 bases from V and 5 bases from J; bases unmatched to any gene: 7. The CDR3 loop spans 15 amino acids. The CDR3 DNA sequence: TGTGCCAGCAGTTACTCAGGGGGCGGATGGAACGAGCAGTACTTC. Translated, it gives CASSYSGGGWNEQYF.

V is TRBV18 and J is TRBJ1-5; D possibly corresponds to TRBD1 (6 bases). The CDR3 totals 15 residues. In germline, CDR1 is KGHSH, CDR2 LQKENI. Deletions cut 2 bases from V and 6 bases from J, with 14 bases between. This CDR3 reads CASSPGDNLRQPQHF. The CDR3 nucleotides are TGTGCCAGCTCACCAGGGGACAATCTTCGTCAGCCCCAGCATTTT.